This T cell receptor (beta chain) was observed in a study of identical twins. MiXCR, applied by TCRdb to the 5' RACE reads, yields one record per CDR3 protein. The table records about 530,000 distinct CDR3 sequences, 12% to 15% of them present only once. This clonotype was observed a handful of times. The antigen is not known. This CDR3 spans 14 amino acids. V was pared by 0 bases and J by 4 bases, with 12 bases between. The germline V gene has CDR1 DFQATT and CDR2 SNEGSKA (reference sequence). Study outcomes and limitations: For out-of-frame alpha sequences shared by twins, low generation probability was in excess.

The sample was also linked to a second study, of yellow fever vaccine responses in identical twins.

This clonotype was obtained from a woman aged 18-35 years in good health. The rearrangement joins TRBV20-1 to TRBJ1-1, with a possible D match to TRBD1 (5 bases). Source material: CD4+ T cells sorted from blood. The CDR3 region is CSAREGGGGTEAFF. The DNA of the CDR3 is TGCAGTGCTAGAGAGGGAGGCGGGGGCACTGAAGCTTTCTTT.